This record covers a single T cell receptor beta chain. This clone is a singleton in its sample. No antigen is known for it. Base-call qualities are not available, and no considerably larger clone is one nucleotide away. Libraries were prepared through the immunoSEQ multiplex PCR assay. Not all clones reach the TCRdb copy of this immuneACCESS table, which keeps in-frame sequences only. Checked studies attribute under half of the gap to unresolved V genes and leave the rest unexplained. Present in this sample are around 78,000 clones, 94% of which were seen just once. Around 4.5% of the sample lies in the top ten. These data are taken from a study of control samples from healthy donors and cancer patients (dated by TCRdb to 2020 to 2022). According to the germline V gene (reference sequence), CDR1 reads LGHDT and CDR2 reads YNNKEL. Deletion took 4 bases off V and 3 bases off J, with a span of 15 bases between the germline ends. Spanning cysteine to phenylalanine, the CDR3 consists of 15 amino acids. The retained sequence is limited to the CDR3, 45 bases, with the frame set at the first base.

Sequenced input: blood. The sequence derives from a young woman in good health. Rearrangement joined TRBV3-1 (or the pseudogene TRBV3-2) to TRBJ1-1; possibly the D gene is TRBD1, per 6 matching bases. The CDR3 region reads CASSLTTGLDTEAFF. The DNA sequence is TGTGCCAGCAGCCTTACTACAGGGCTCGACACTGAAGCTTTCTTT.